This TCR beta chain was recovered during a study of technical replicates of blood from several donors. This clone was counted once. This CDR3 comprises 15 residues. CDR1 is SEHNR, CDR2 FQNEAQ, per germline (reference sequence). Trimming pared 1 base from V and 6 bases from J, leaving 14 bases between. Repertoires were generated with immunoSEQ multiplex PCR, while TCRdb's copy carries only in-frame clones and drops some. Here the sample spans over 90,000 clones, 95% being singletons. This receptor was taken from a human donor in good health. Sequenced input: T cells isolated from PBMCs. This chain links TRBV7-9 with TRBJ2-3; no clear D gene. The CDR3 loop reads CASSLVRSTTDTQYF. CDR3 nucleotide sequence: TGTGCCAGCAGCTTAGTTCGATCGACAACGGATACGCAGTATTTT.